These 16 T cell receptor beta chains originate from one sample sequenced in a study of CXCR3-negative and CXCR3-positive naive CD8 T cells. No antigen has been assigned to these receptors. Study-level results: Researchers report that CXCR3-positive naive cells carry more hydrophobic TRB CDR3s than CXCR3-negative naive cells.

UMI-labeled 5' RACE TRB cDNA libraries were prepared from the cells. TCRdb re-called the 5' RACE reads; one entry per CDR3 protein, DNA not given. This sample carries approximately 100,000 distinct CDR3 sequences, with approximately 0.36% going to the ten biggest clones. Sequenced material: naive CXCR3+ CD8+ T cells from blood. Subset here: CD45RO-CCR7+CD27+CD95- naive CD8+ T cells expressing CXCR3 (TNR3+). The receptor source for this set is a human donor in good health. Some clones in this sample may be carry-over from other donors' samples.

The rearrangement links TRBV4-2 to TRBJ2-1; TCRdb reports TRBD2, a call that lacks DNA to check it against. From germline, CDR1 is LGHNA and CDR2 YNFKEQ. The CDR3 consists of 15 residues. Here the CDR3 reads CASSHVLEAYGEQFF.

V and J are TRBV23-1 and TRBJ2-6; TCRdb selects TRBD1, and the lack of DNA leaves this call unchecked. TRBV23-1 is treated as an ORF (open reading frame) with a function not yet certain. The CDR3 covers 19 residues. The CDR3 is CASSQSRQGLYLRANVLTF.

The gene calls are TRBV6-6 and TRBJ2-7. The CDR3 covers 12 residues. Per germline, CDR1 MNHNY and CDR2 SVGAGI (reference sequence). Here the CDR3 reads CASSYSGYEQHF.

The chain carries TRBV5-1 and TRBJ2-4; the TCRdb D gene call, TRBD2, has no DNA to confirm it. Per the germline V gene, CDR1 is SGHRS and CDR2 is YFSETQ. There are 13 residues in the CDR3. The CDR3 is CASSLFRGDIQYF.

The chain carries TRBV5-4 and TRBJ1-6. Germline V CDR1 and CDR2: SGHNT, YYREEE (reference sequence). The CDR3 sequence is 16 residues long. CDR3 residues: CACSLGWSSYNSPLHF.

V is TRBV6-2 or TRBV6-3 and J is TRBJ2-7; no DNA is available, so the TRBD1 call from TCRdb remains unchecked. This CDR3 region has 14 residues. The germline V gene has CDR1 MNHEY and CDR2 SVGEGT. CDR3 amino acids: CASGTGTLSYEQYF.

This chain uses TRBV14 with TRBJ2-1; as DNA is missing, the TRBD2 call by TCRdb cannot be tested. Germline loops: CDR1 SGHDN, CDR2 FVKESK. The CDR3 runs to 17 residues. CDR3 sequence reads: CASSQRVAGPLFNEQFF.

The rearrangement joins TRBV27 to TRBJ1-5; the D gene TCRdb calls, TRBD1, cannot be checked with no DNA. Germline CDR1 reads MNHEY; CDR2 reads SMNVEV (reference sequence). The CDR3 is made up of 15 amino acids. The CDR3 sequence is CASSLQGGGNQPQHF.

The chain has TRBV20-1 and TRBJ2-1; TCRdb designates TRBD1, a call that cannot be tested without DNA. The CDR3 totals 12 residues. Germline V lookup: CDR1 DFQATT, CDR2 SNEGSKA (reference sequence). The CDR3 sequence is CSAPGTTNEQFF.

The CDR3 sequence: CASSGVLGYTEAFF. This chain links TRBV5-6 with TRBJ1-1. CDR1 is SGHDT, CDR2 YYEEEE, per germline. The CDR3 contains 14 residues.

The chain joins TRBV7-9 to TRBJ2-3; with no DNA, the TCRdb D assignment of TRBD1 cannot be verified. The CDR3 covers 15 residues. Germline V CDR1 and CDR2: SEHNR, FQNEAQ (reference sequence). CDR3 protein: CASSLLGGSTDTQYF. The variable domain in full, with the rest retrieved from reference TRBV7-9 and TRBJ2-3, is DTGVSQNPRHKITKRGQNVTFRCDPISEHNRLYWYRQTLGQGPEFLTYFQNEAQLEKSRLLSDRFSAERPKGSFSTLEIQRTEQGDSAMYLCASSLLGGSTDTQYFGPGTRLTVL.

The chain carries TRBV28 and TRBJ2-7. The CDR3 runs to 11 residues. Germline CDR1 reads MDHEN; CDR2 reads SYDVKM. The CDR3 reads CASSFTNEQYF.

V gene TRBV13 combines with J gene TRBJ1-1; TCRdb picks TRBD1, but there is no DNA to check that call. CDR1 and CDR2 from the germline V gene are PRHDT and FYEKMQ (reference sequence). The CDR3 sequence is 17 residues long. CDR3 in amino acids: CASSSLWSAGAGTEAFF. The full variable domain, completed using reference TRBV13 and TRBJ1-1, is AAGVIQSPRHLIKEKRETATLKCYPIPRHDTVYWYQQGPGQDPQFLISFYEKMQSDKGSIPDRFSAQQFSDYHSELNMSSLELGDSALYFCASSSLWSAGAGTEAFFGQGTRLTVV.

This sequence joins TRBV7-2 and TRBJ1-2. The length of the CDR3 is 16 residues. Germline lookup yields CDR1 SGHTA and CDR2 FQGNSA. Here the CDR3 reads CASSLIGLVPNYGYTF.

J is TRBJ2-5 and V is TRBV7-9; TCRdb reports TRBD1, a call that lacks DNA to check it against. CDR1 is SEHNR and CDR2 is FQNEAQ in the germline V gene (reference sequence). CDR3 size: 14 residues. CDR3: CASSLFTGQETQYF.

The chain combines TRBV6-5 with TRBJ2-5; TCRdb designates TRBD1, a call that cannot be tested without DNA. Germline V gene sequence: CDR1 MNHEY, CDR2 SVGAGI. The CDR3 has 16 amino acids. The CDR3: CASGYNPAGVGETQYF.